Below, one T cell receptor (beta chain) is given with its context. This entry is derived from a study of cytomegalovirus exposure and HLA in healthy donors. The PCR was carried out with 60 Vbeta primers and 13 Jbeta primers. Profiled with immunoSEQ multiplex PCR; TCRdb holds only in-frame clones, not every one. This repertoire includes over 100,000 clones. The sequencing input was PBMCs. This TCR was recovered from a woman between 40 and 55 years old in good health and CMV-seropositive.

CDR3: CASSLSPGQGNEKLFF. CDR3 coding DNA: TGCGCCAGCAGCCTTTCACCGGGACAGGGAAATGAAAAACTGTTTTTT. The genes are TRBV4-1 and TRBJ1-4; 9 nucleotides align to TRBD1. CDR3 length: 16 residues. Per germline, CDR1 MGHRA and CDR2 YSYEKL. The V gene end was trimmed by 4 bases and the J gene end by 5 bases; junction bases not matched to a gene: 8.